This TCR beta chain is drawn from a study of metastatic and nonmetastatic thyroid tumors. Study in general: It was across blood and tumor or nodule tissue from malignant and benign thyroid patients that repertoires were compared.

In the original processing: To classify distant metastasis in papillary thyroid cancer, a model was built from CDR3 differences across clinicopathological groups. MiXCR was used by TCRdb to re-call the PCR reads. These V and J calls derive from TCRdb rather than the authors' analysis. The sample includes approximately 8,400 clones, roughly two fifths of them seen just once. All patients were treatment-naive before thyroid surgery. In its sample, this clone is medium-sized. Sample: tumor tissue. This TCR derives from a male donor with papillary thyroid cancer or a benign thyroid nodule (not recorded which). Some clones in this sample may be carry-over from other donors' samples.

Here the CDR3 DNA reads TGTGCCAGCAGCCCCTTTACAGAGAACACCGGGGAGCTGTTTTTT. Encoded protein: CASSPFTENTGELFF. The V and J genes are TRBV3-1 and TRBJ2-2; no reliable D call. Germline V gives CDR1 LGHDT, CDR2 YNNKEL (reference sequence). The CDR3 runs 15 residues. Trimming removed 4 bases at V and 1 base at J, with 10 bases between.